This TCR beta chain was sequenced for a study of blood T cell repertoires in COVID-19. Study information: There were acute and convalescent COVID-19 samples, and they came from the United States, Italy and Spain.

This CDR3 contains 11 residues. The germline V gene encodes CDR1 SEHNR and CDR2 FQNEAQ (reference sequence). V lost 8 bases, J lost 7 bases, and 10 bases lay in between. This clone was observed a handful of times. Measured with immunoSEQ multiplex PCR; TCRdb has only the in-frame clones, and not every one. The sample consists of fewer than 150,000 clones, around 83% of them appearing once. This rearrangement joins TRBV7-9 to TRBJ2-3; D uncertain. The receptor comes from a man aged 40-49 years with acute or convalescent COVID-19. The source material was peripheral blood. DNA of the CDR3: TGTGCCAGCGGGCTCAGTAATACGCAGTATTTT. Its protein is CASGLSNTQYF.